This T cell receptor beta chain was recovered during a study of cytomegalovirus exposure and HLA in healthy donors (dated by TCRdb to the late 2010s). For context, the study as a whole: According to an earlier analysis of a few hundred of the donors, some 180 million T cells yielded approximately 120 million unique TCR beta sequences and about 300 Gb of sequence data. An early release that covered 640 HLA-typed donors contained approximately 320 gigabases of sequencing data and 70 million to 100 million unique TCR sequences. Among the approximately 400 genotyped donors, 81% belonged to the genetic ancestry cluster associated with self-reported Caucasian donors. The aim of the study was to test whether cataloging public T cell receptors could identify signatures of past pathogen exposure. The study used immunosequencing to profile the T cell repertoires of about 670 subjects and linked those repertoires to cytomegalovirus serostatus. Along with the roughly 700-subject first cohort, a separate validation cohort of over 90 different subjects was used. The study combined high-throughput TCR immunosequencing, statistical association of individual TCRs with disease status, and machine learning to predict cytomegalovirus infection status. A later analysis re-examined previously published TCR beta repertoires from 610 or so donors and added high-resolution HLA genotyping to investigate patterns of TCR occurrence. The later analysis used no new phenotypic data to find candidate immune exposures, relying instead on TCR beta sequences and their occurrence across donors. An earlier analysis of 587 of the donors applied high-throughput TCR beta sequencing to assess whether each TCR beta V gene segment acted as functional or pseudogenic. Donor age, sex, ethnicity and CMV serostatus were compiled alongside the repertoire data. In a later genetic analysis, genome-wide SNP genotypes for about 55% of the roughly 700 donors were used, and that subset was treated as a discovery cohort. Every discovery cohort repertoire had been produced on one sequencing platform. HLA typing included class I and class II loci at four-digit resolution. Typing coverage varied by locus: roughly 620-640 donors for A, B, C, DRB1 and DQB1; approximately 500 for DQA1; approximately 570 for DPA1; 450 to 480 for DPB1. Because of strong linkage in the cohort, roughly five DR-DQ haplotypes were treated as single units for association and clustering. Across approximately 400 genotyped donors of the cohort, an average of about 240,000 unique TCR beta nucleotide sequences per donor were sequenced, and roughly 20% of those sequences were non-productive.

Here is what the overall study found, with its caveats: In a later analysis, the rate of TCR association differed among HLA loci, with DRB1 alleles having the most associated TCRs and HLA-C alleles having the fewest. The study listed over 150 TCR beta chains as associated with cytomegalovirus. Compared with equally common non-associated chains, HLA-associated TCR beta chains in a later analysis were more clonally expanded and had lower generation probabilities. Because counts were too low, about 18 rarely observed V segments, including chromosome 9 orphons, were excluded from the earlier analysis of several hundred of the donors. Some IMGT-functional V segments, including TRBV6-2 and TRBV6-3, could not be told apart with the 87-base-pair reads, so those segments were excluded. Strong co-occurrence of HLA alleles, especially DR and DQ, made assigning TCR associations to individual alleles difficult. A later genetic analysis reported fewer N-insertions in productive TCRs among donors in an Asian-associated ancestry cluster than the roughly 650-donor mean. V-gene and J-gene trimming of TCR beta chains was associated with a missense DCLRE1C variant in a later genetic analysis, and the association was replicated in an independent cohort. In a later analysis, over 15,000 TCR beta sequences were associated with specific HLA alleles at a false discovery rate of 0.05. In vitro tests confirmed that three of the cytomegalovirus-associated TCR beta chains recognize cytomegalovirus antigens. Most CMV-associated TCR beta chains appeared to be HLA-restricted in a later analysis, and the HLA associations seemed to be driven largely by CMV exposure. In both the original and validation cohorts, the classifier was reported to diagnose cytomegalovirus status with high specificity and sensitivity. An earlier analysis of approximately 540 of the donors showed that most TCR beta V segments appeared in productive rearrangements either about 87% or about 30% of the time, which broadly matched IMGT annotations. Several of the top co-occurrence clusters appeared to be linked to parvovirus B19, influenza, CMV and Epstein-Barr virus, according to a later analysis. A further reported finding was that TCR beta sequences accurately predicted the HLA-A and HLA-B alleles for most subjects in the first cohort. Immune exposure information for the cohort was limited to CMV serostatus. Most TCR sequences were seen in very few donors, while some public TCRs were found in many individuals. Because HLA typing was unavailable for some donors at each locus, only the typed subset was used in association tests. Sequencing depth was assumed to be roughly uniform across donors in the presence/absence analyses, though that assumption may not hold. A cluster of highly shared sequence variants was judged likely to be a technical artifact of the sequencing pipeline. Correlated functional status among segregating V segments might be attributable to linkage disequilibrium, but an unknown experimental factor could not be ruled out. Only TCR beta chains were sequenced in this cohort, and the absence of alpha or paired-chain data limited detectable features. The authors suggested that the approach could potentially be generalized to other disease states and immunological phenotypes.

There are 16 amino acids in the CDR3, from cysteine to phenylalanine inclusive. Just the 48-base CDR3 DNA is kept, in frame starting at base 1. Trimmed from V: 4 bases; trimmed from J: 8 bases; junction bases lacking a gene match: 7. According to the germline V gene, CDR1 reads SGHTA and CDR2 reads FQGTGA. Library generation was performed with the immunoSEQ multiplex PCR assay. A mixture of 60 forward primers for TCR Vbeta segments and 13 reverse primers for TCR Jbeta segments was used in the multiplex PCR. A multiplex PCR assay on genomic DNA amplified the CDR3 region of rearranged TCR beta genes. The amplified TCR beta libraries were sequenced on the Illumina HiSeq System as 87-base-pair reads. Regarding the original processing steps: In a later analysis, 80 million or so unique TCR beta chains were counted across the approximately 670 repertoires, and approximately 11 million of these chains were shared by at least two donors. Raw reads were error-corrected and collapsed into unique sequences with a nearest-neighbor algorithm that merged closely related sequences to remove PCR and sequencing errors. CDR3 sequences were aligned to IMGT reference sequences to assign V, D and J gene segments. For a sequence to be retained, at least a six-nucleotide match to both a V gene segment and a J gene segment was required. Rearrangements were classified as productive when the CDR3 lacked stop codons and remained in frame with V and J, and all other rearrangements were classified as non-productive. Following IMGT convention, CDR3 was defined as the stretch from the second conserved V-encoded cysteine up to the conserved J-encoded phenylalanine. The earlier analysis of fewer than 700 of the donors excluded sequences that lacked an unambiguous match to a single V gene segment. In an earlier analysis of approximately 500 of the donors, a V segment was called functional when productive rearrangements were above 56.7%, and segregating when the standard deviation between donors exceeded 5%. A statistical classification framework was developed to diagnose cytomegalovirus status using the catalog of TCR beta chain sequences. In a later analysis, V and J genes were assigned by comparing TCR nucleotide sequences against IMGT/GENE-DB human TR gene sequences. A later analysis assigned CDR3 sequences and most-parsimonious VDJ recombination scenarios with the TCRdist pipeline. In a later analysis, every TCR beta chain was defined by the combination of its CDR3 amino acid sequence and its V-gene family, and reads without a unique V-gene family were dropped. In a later analysis, fewer than 600 highly shared, low-generation-probability nucleotide sequences were removed to address suspected cross-contamination and a sequencing artifact. In a later analysis, a clonal expansion index for each public chain was calculated from normalized within-repertoire ranks of inferred template counts. Generation probabilities in a later analysis came from a VDJ recombination model fitted to out-of-frame rearrangements, and those results were checked against IGoR. In a later analysis, hypergeometric tests were used to score TCR-TCR, TCR-HLA and TCR-CMV co-occurrence, with a repertoire-size bias correction applied to TCR pairs. In a later analysis, false discovery rates were estimated by permuting HLA or CMV assignments 20 times. In a later analysis, co-occurring TCRs were grouped with DBSCAN, and TCRdist sequence similarity was added when clustering was performed within HLA-allele-positive subsets. Co-occurrence clustering excluded repertoires with fewer than 30,000 or more than 120,000 public chains, plus five with anomalous nucleotide sharing. TCRdb's version of the immuneACCESS table is confined to in-frame rearrangements and falls short of the full clone set. An unresolved V gene accounts for under half of the shortfall where checked; the remainder is of unknown origin. The DNA gave D and trimming, while V, J and clone size come from that table. In this sample the table shows roughly 200,000 clones, 70% to 85% of which occur a single time. The ten top clones hold around 1.7% of the sample.

The cohort comprised approximately 700 healthy bone marrow donors. At the time of sampling, all cohort members were nominally healthy, though unrecorded immune exposures were likely present. The donor tested CMV seronegative, placing the donor among the 352 seronegative members of the cohort. A peripheral blood sample was provided by each donor, and peripheral blood mononuclear cells were used for TCR beta sequencing. The Qiagen DNeasy Blood Extraction Kit was used to extract genomic DNA from the blood cell samples. Comment on this clone: Its antigen remains unidentified. Base qualities are not at hand, and no much larger clone is one base apart.

This clonotype was obtained from a man aged 50-60 years in good health and CMV-seronegative. In this chain, TRBV7-3 is recombined with TRBJ2-1, and 14 junctional nucleotides match TRBD2. The sequenced sample consisted of PBMCs. CDR3 region: CASSSSPGLAGDEQFF. Read as DNA, the sequence is TGTGCCAGCAGCTCGTCTCCGGGACTAGCGGGAGATGAGCAGTTCTTC.